This T cell receptor (beta chain) was documented in a study of T cells after yellow fever vaccination. The germline gives CDR1 SGHTA, CDR2 FQGNSA. The V segment lost 4 bases and the J segment 0 bases; nucleotides outside the gene matches: 3. This CDR3 spans 15 amino acids. Study-wide points: Relatively few clonotypes were ones that appeared in both CD4 and CD8 compartments. In post-booster samples, most primary-vaccination clones reappeared (roughly 96% CD4, approximately 91% CD8). A weaker but faster secondary response was observed, peaking on day 5 versus 15.

The study made its TCR cDNA through 5'RACE template switching. That step introduced a universal primer site along with UMIs. TCRdb reprocessed the 5' RACE reads via MiXCR and lists one record per CDR3 protein. The sample consists of 90,000 to 150,000 distinct CDR3 sequences, roughly 7.9% of them appearing once. This clonotype was observed many times. Its antigen is unidentified. Sample: CD4+ T cells sorted from PBMCs, taken roughly seven weeks after the first yellow fever vaccination. The chain uses TRBV7-2 and TRBJ2-1; TRBD1 matches at 7 bases. The source is a man aged 18-30 years who received the YFV17D yellow fever vaccine. CDR3 nucleotides: TGTGCCAGCAGCTGGGACAGAGGCTCCTACAATGAGCAGTTCTTC. Protein sequence: CASSWDRGSYNEQFF. The full variable domain, its missing parts supplied by reference TRBV7-2 and TRBJ2-1, is GAGVSQSPSNKVTEKGKDVELRCDPISGHTALYWYRQSLGQGLEFLIYFQGNSAPDKSGLPSDRFSAERTGGSVSTLTIQRTQQEDSAVYLCASSWDRGSYNEQFFGPGTRLTVL.